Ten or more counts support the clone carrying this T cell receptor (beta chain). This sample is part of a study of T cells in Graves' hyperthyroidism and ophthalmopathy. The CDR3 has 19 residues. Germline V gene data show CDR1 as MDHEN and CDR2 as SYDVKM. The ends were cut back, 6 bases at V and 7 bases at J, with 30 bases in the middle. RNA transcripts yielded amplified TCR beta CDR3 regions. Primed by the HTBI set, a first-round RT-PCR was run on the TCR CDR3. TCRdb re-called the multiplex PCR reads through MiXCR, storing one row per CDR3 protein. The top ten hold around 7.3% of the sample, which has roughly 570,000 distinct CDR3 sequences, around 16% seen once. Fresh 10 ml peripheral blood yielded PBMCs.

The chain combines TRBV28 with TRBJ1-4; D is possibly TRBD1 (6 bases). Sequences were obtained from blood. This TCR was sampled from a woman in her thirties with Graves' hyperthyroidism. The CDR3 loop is CASSPFPGTHLKLGEKLFF. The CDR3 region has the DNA TGTGCCAGCAGCCCTTTTCCCGGGACACACTTGAAGCTGGGTGAAAAACTGTTTTTT.